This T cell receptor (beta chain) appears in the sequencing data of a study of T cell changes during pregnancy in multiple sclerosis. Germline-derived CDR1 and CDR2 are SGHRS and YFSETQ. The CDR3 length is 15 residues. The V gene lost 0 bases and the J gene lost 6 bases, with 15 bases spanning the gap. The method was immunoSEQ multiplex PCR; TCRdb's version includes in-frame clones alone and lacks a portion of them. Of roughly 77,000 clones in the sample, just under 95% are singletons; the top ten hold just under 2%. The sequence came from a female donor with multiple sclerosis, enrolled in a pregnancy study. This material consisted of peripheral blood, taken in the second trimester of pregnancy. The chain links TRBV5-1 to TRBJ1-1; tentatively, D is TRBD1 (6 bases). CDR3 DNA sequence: TGCGCCAGCAGCTTGGAGGGCCAGAAGGGGGCTGAAGCTTTCTTT. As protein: CASSLEGQKGAEAFF.